The next 14 T cell receptor beta chains were all read from a single sample in a study of blood T cell repertoires in COVID-19. TCRdb's table, derived via immunoSEQ multiplex PCR, lists solely in-frame clones and lacks some. The sample carries fewer than 200,000 clones, 70% to 80% recorded once. The sequencing input was peripheral blood. These receptors all come from a woman in her fifties or sixties with COVID-19, enrolled during active disease.

This clone was seen more than once but under ten times. The J gene is TRBJ1-5, the V gene TRBV28; TRBD1 matches 7 bases. The length of the CDR3 is 15 residues. Germline-derived CDR1 and CDR2 are MDHEN and SYDVKM. The V and J ends lost 6 bases and 3 bases, in that order; junction bases with no gene match: 8. In DNA form, the CDR3 reads TGTGCCAGCAGCCCAACAGGGGCCATCAATCAGCCCCAGCATTTT. Protein sequence: CASSPTGAINQPQHF.

V gene TRBV5-5 combines with J gene TRBJ1-6; a weak D match, TRBD1 (5 bases). With 0 bases removed from V and 7 bases from J, the gap between germline ends came to 11 bases. This CDR3 contains 15 residues. CDR1 and CDR2 from the germline V gene are SGHKS and YYEKEE (reference sequence). The CDR3 DNA reads TGTGCCAGCAGCTTGGGTCAGGGAGGCAATTCACCCCTCCACTTT. It translates to CASSLGQGGNSPLHF.

V gene TRBV19 combines with J gene TRBJ2-5; 8 bases fit TRBD1. This CDR3 region has 14 residues. Germline V lookup: CDR1 LNHDA, CDR2 SQIVND (reference sequence). The trim removed 5 bases at V and 5 bases at J, leaving 7 bases unmatched. The CDR3: CASSAGTGFETQYF. In DNA form, the CDR3 reads TGTGCCAGTAGTGCGGGGACAGGATTTGAGACCCAGTACTTC.

Points on this clone: This CDR3 is also generated by other DNA sequences in the sample. This chain uses TRBV6-5 with TRBJ2-5; 7 bases are shared with TRBD1. Germline-derived CDR1 and CDR2 are MNHEY and SVGAGI. This CDR3 comprises 13 residues. With V trimmed by 5 bases and J by 2 bases, 2 bases remained unmatched. The CDR3 DNA is TGTGCCAGCAGTAGGGACAGACAAGAGACCCAGTACTTC. Translated: CASSRDRQETQYF.

The gene calls are TRBV5-1 and TRBJ2-1, with TRBD2 matching 10 bases. With 0 bases clipped from V and 6 bases from J, the junction kept 6 bases outside the gene matches. Per the germline V gene, CDR1 is SGHRS and CDR2 is YFSETQ. CDR3 length equals 16 residues. The CDR3 DNA is TGCGCCAGCAGCTTGGAAAGGACTAGCGGCCGCAATGAGCAGTTCTTC. It encodes CASSLERTSGRNEQFF. The whole variable domain, filled in from reference TRBV5-1 and TRBJ2-1, reads KAGVTQTPRYLIKTRGQQVTLSCSPISGHRSVSWYQQTPGQGLQFLFEYFSETQRNKGNFPGRFSGRQFSNSRSEMNVSTLELGDSALYLCASSLERTSGRNEQFFGPGTRLTVL.

This rearrangement joins TRBV5-1 to TRBJ2-5, with TRBD1 matching over 9 bases. After removal of 0 bases from V and 7 bases from J, the junction contained 13 bases not matched to a gene. Germline V lookup: CDR1 SGHRS, CDR2 YFSETQ. The CDR3 is made up of 17 amino acids. As DNA, the CDR3 is TGCGCCAGCAGCTTGGCCCTGGACAGGGGCCCGAGTGGGACCCAGTACTTC. Protein sequence: CASSLALDRGPSGTQYF.

The chain joins TRBV7-2 to TRBJ1-5; D may be TRBD1 (5 bases). Germline CDR1 reads SGHTA; CDR2 reads FQGNSA. The V end lost 1 base, the J end lost 5 bases, and 12 bases lay between the germline ends. This CDR3 spans 15 amino acids. CDR3 DNA sequence: TGTGCCAGCAGCTTAGGTTGGACATCCTATCAGCCCCAGCATTTT. It is translated as CASSLGWTSYQPQHF.

The genes are TRBV6-6 and TRBJ2-1, with 12 nucleotides matching TRBD2. CDR3 length equals 16 residues. The ends lost 0 bases at V and 6 bases at J; junction bases unmatched: 3. Germline V CDR1 and CDR2: MNHNY, SVGAGI (reference sequence). The CDR3 region is CASSYSRLAGANEQFF. The CDR3 coding sequence is TGTGCCAGCAGTTACTCTAGACTAGCGGGAGCCAATGAGCAGTTCTTC.

This clone has just one count. This CDR3 is CASSLGGRVNTEAFF. CDR3 nucleotides: TGTGCCAGCAGCTTAGGGGGCAGAGTGAACACTGAAGCTTTCTTT. This chain uses TRBV7-8 with TRBJ1-1; D possibly corresponds to TRBD1 (5 bases). V lost 1 base and J lost 0, with 9 bases in between. Looked up from germline, CDR1 is SGHVS and CDR2 is FQNEAQ. CDR3 length: 15 residues. Full variable domain (outside the CDR3, taken from reference TRBV7-8 and TRBJ1-1): GAGVSQSPRYKVAKRGQDVALRCDPISGHVSLFWYQQALGQGPEFLTYFQNEAQLDKSGLPSDRFFAERPEGSVSTLKIQRTQQEDSAVYLCASSLGGRVNTEAFFGQGTRLTVV.

This rearrangement joins TRBV12-3 or TRBV12-4 to TRBJ2-1; the match to TRBD1 covers 8 bases. With V trimmed by 5 bases and J by 10 bases, 7 bases remained unmatched. The CDR3 extends over 13 amino acids. CDR3 in DNA: TGTGCCAGCAGTATGGACAGGGCGCGGGAGCAGTTCTTC. This sequence encodes CASSMDRAREQFF.

There are a few counts of this clone. This chain links TRBV28 with TRBJ1-5, with D tentatively TRBD1 (5 bases). This CDR3 has 12 residues. Trimming stripped 5 bases from V and 6 bases from J, with 8 bases between. Per the germline V gene, CDR1 is MDHEN and CDR2 is SYDVKM. The CDR3 DNA reads as TGTGCCAGCAGTCGACAGCCTCAGCCCCAGCATTTT. This encodes CASSRQPQPQHF.

This chain links TRBV24-1 with TRBJ2-1; 10 bases line up with TRBD1. Unmatched junction bases numbered 12, after V lost 4 bases and J lost 4 bases. The germline CDR1 and CDR2 sequences are KGHDR and SFDVKD. CDR3 length: 18 amino acids. The CDR3 sequence: CATSDTRQGATVYNEQFF. CDR3 nucleotide sequence: TGTGCCACCAGTGACACCCGACAGGGGGCCACTGTGTACAATGAGCAGTTCTTC.

The chain joins TRBV7-6 to TRBJ1-5; maybe TRBD1 (5 bases). CDR3 length: 16 residues. The V end lost 1 base, the J end lost 0 bases, and 10 bases lay between the germline ends. CDR1 is SGHVS, CDR2 FNYEAQ, per germline. In DNA form, the CDR3 reads TGTGCCAGCAGCTTAGGGACACTTTATAGCAATCAGCCCCAGCATTTT. Protein: CASSLGTLYSNQPQHF.

This clone occurred a few times. The V gene is TRBV7-2, the J gene TRBJ1-5, with 8 bases aligning to TRBD1. V was clipped by 6 bases and J by 2 bases; unmatched bases: 9. There are 16 residues in the CDR3. Germline assignment: CDR1 SGHTA and CDR2 FQGNSA. This chain's CDR3 is CASSTSGGDRNQPQHF. The CDR3 DNA reads TGTGCCAGCAGTACTTCAGGGGGCGACCGCAATCAGCCCCAGCATTTT. Variable domain in full (rest from reference TRBV7-2 and TRBJ1-5): GAGVSQSPSNKVTEKGKDVELRCDPISGHTALYWYRQSLGQGLEFLIYFQGNSAPDKSGLPSDRFSAERTGGSVSTLTIQRTQQEDSAVYLCASSTSGGDRNQPQHFGDGTRLSIL.